This entry features one T cell receptor (beta chain) sequence. Sequencing was performed with immunoSEQ multiplex PCR; in TCRdb, only in-frame clones are kept and a portion is missing. The repertoire includes around 16,000 clones, 70% to 80% of them detected once, and 9% to 10% sits in the top ten. This entry belongs to a study of a mutant IDH1 vaccine in newly diagnosed glioma. Background on the study: Patients arrived already treated with radiotherapy, temozolomide, or both, most having had both.

This CDR3 spans 13 amino acids. Time point described: baseline, week 1 (first vaccination visit). The treatment is: pre-vaccination baseline after standard-of-care therapy. This sequence joins TRBV21-1 and TRBJ2-5; TRBD1 was called by the table and not checked on the DNA. TRBV21-1 is an annotated pseudogene. This TCR was sampled from a man aged 40-49 years with glioma. Source: PBMCs, taken from a glioma patient treated with radiotherapy, temozolomide or both. CDR3 protein: CASSKTRAETQYF. The DNA for the CDR3 is TGTGCCAGCAGCAAAACCAGGGCGGAGACCCAGTACTTC.